This TCR beta chain was captured in a study of shared T cell receptors in the human thymus. Trimming removed 5 bases from V and 0 bases from J, with 10 bases in between. This CDR3 is 14 amino acids long. Germline V lookup: CDR1 MNHEY, CDR2 SVGAGI. The assay was immunoSEQ multiplex PCR, and TCRdb's table has in-frame clones only and misses some. The sample lists some 700,000 clones; 70% to 90% were seen once. The same sample was also used in a study of human thymus T cells. In that study: Thymic resections from corrective heart surgery supplied the tissue.

The sequence was obtained from a girl in the first two years of life with a congenital heart defect. The J gene is TRBJ1-1, the V gene TRBV6-5, with D uncertain. Specimen: thymocytes. This chain's CDR3 is CASSPEEMNTEAFF. As DNA, the CDR3 is TGTGCCAGCAGTCCCGAGGAGATGAACACTGAAGCTTTCTTT.